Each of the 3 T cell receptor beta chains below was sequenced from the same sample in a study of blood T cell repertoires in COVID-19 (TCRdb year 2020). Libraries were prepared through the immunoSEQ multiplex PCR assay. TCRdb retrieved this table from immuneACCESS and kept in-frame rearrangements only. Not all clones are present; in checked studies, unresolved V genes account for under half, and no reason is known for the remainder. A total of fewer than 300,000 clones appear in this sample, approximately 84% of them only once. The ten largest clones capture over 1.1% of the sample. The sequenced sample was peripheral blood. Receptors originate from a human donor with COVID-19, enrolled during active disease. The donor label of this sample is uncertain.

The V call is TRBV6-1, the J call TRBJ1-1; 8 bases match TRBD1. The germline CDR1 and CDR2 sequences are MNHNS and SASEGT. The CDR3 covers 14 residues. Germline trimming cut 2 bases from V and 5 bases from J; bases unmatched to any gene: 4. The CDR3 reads CASSEQGAMTEAFF. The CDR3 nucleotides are TGTGCCAGCAGTGAACAGGGGGCGATGACTGAAGCTTTCTTT.

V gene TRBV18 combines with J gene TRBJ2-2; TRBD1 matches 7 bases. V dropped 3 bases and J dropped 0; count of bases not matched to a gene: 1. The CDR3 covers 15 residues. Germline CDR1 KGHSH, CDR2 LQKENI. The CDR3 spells CASSPDRSNTGELFF. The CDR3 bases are TGTGCCAGCTCACCGGACAGGTCGAACACCGGGGAGCTGTTTTTT. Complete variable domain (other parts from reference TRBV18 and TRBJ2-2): NAGVMQNPRHLVRRRGQEARLRCSPMKGHSHVYWYRQLPEEGLKFMVYLQKENIIDESGMPKERFSAEFPKEGPSILRIQQVVRGDSAAYFCASSPDRSNTGELFFGEGSRLTVL.

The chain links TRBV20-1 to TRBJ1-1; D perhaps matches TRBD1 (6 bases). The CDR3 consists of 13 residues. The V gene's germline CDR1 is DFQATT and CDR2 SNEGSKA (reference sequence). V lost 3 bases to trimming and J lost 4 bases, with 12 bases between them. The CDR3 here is CSASTGLGTEAFF. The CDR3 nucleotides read TGCAGTGCTAGTACAGGGTTGGGCACTGAAGCTTTCTTT.